These 21 T cell receptor beta chains came from one sample sequenced in a study of breast tumors, draining lymph nodes, adjacent tissues. Samples came from axillary lymph nodes draining the breast cancer. In TCRdb, the multiplex PCR reads were re-called with MiXCR into one record per CDR3 protein. The repertoire holds around 170,000 distinct CDR3 sequences, with about 30% as singletons. The sample taken for sequencing was axillary lymph node tissue. These receptors were obtained from a female donor with breast cancer. Some clones in this sample may be carry-over from other donors' samples.

The gene calls are TRBV7-2 and TRBJ2-7; 7 bases agree with TRBD2. With V trimmed by 2 bases and J by 2 bases, 6 bases remained unmatched. Germline CDR1 and CDR2: SGHTA and FQGNSA. This CDR3 comprises 15 residues. CDR3 amino acids: CASSLTSSGTYEQYF. The CDR3 nucleotides are TGTGCCAGCAGCTTAACGTCTAGCGGAACCTACGAGCAGTACTTC.

This clonotype was seen only a few times. A much larger clone sits a single nucleotide away, making a read error possible. The gene calls are TRBV5-6 and TRBJ2-3, with 8 bases that match TRBD1. The trim removed 4 bases at V and 5 bases at J, leaving 6 bases unmatched. Germline assignment: CDR1 SGHDT and CDR2 YYEEEE. This CDR3 spans 14 amino acids. In DNA, the CDR3 is TGTGCCAGCAGCGTGGGACAGGCGTTAGATACGCAGTATTTT. Translation gives CASSVGQALDTQYF.

The chain employs TRBV10-3 and TRBJ2-7, with 10 bases that match TRBD2. The CDR3 runs 19 residues. Germline values: CDR1 ENHRY, CDR2 SYGVKD. V shed 5 bases, J shed 0 bases, and the junction held 16 bases outside the gene matches. The CDR3 sequence is CAISPWTSGTTRDSYEQYF. The CDR3 region has the DNA TGTGCCATCAGTCCTTGGACTAGCGGAACCACCAGGGACTCCTACGAGCAGTACTTC.

This clonotype appeared many times. The chain is built from TRBV19 and TRBJ2-7; no clear D. Trimming cost V 8 bases and J 7 bases, with 24 bases left between them. CDR3 length: 15 residues. Germline V gene lookup returns CDR1 LNHDA and CDR2 SQIVND (reference sequence). The CDR3 loop reads CASSSTPSAMGEQYF. The DNA for the CDR3 is TGTGCCAGTTCCTCTACCCCTTCTGCTATGGGGGAGCAGTACTTC.

This clonotype was observed once. This is likely a read error, given that the CDR3 carries no conserved phenylalanine or tryptophan at its end. The genes are TRBV7-3 and TRBJ2-2; maybe TRBD2 (5 bases). Germline values: CDR1 SGHTA, CDR2 FQGTGA. The CDR3 is made up of 14 amino acids. CDR3 nucleotide sequence: TGCGCCAGCAGCGGCACTAGTGGCACCGGGGAGCTGTTTCTT. Protein sequence: CASSGTSGTGELFL.

This clonotype was seen once. This may be a read error, as it is one base from a much larger clone. The chain employs TRBV19 and TRBJ1-5; the D gene is possibly TRBD1 (5 bases). The CDR3 is 13 amino acids. Looked up from germline, CDR1 is LNHDA and CDR2 is SQIVND (reference sequence). The CDR3 reads CTSSIDDEETEAF. Here the CDR3 DNA reads TGTACCAGTAGTATAGACGATGAAGAGACAGAAGCATTT. The entire variable domain, with the rest obtained from reference TRBV19 and TRBJ1-5, is as follows: DGGITQSPKYLFRKEGQNVTLSCEQNLNHDAMYWYRQDPGQGLRLIYYSQIVNDFQKGDIAEGYSVSREKKESFPLTVTSAQKNPTAFYLCTSSIDDEETEAFGDGTRLSIL.

This clonotype has at least ten counts. The chain links TRBV2 to TRBJ1-5; D uncertain. CDR1 and CDR2 from the germline V gene are SNHLY and FYNNEI. Trimming shortened V by 0 bases and J by 2 bases, and 8 bases separated the two germline ends. The CDR3 covers 15 residues. CDR3: CASSEAFTGNQPQHF. The DNA for the CDR3 is TGTGCCAGCAGTGAAGCATTCACTGGCAATCAGCCCCAGCATTTT.

The chain couples TRBV27 to TRBJ1-2; 9 nucleotides match TRBD1. Germline CDR1 is MNHEY and CDR2 is SMNVEV (reference sequence). Unmatched junction bases numbered 2, after V lost 4 bases and J lost 5 bases. The CDR3 extends over 13 amino acids. CDR3 amino acids: CASSYRGRYGYTF. The CDR3 DNA sequence: TGTGCCAGCAGTTACAGGGGGCGATATGGCTACACCTTC.

The V and J genes are TRBV7-2 and TRBJ2-1, with 8 bases lining up with TRBD2. The CDR3 extends over 17 amino acids. Unmatched junction bases numbered 12, after V lost 6 bases and J lost 2 bases. From germline, CDR1 is SGHTA and CDR2 FQGNSA. The CDR3 reads CASSTVPSGYAYNEQFF. The DNA for the CDR3 is TGTGCCAGCAGTACCGTGCCTAGCGGGTATGCCTACAATGAGCAGTTCTTC.

Ten or more counts support this clonotype. The chain has TRBV20-1 and TRBJ2-5, with D unclear. Looked up from germline, CDR1 is DFQATT and CDR2 is SNEGSKA (reference sequence). Deletions cut 0 bases from V and 6 bases from J, with 8 bases between. The CDR3 is made up of 12 amino acids. CDR3 residues: CSARDRGQTQYF. The CDR3 bases are TGCAGTGCTAGAGACAGAGGTCAGACCCAGTACTTC.

Concerning this clonotype: The junction shows a germline mismatch at one end, possibly a read error. The CDR3 coding sequence is TGTGCTAGCAGCTCGGGACTAGCGGGAGAGACCCAGTACTTC. It encodes CASSSGLAGETQYF. V gene TRBV7-9 combines with J gene TRBJ2-5, with 12 bases matching TRBD2. The germline gives CDR1 SEHNR, CDR2 FQNEAQ (reference sequence). This CDR3 comprises 14 residues.

The rearrangement links TRBV15 to TRBJ1-4; TRBD1 might be the D (5 bases). The V end was cut by 3 bases, the J end by 8 bases, with 19 bases between. Per germline, CDR1 LNHNV and CDR2 YYDKDF (reference sequence). This CDR3 is 16 amino acids long. The CDR3 is CATSSSREGSWEKLFF. CDR3 nucleotide sequence: TGTGCCACCAGCAGCTCTAGGGAGGGGTCGTGGGAAAAACTGTTTTTT.

In nucleotides, the CDR3 is TGTGCCAGTAGTACCTCGCCCGCGGTGAACACTGAAGCTTTCTTT. It yields the protein CASSTSPAVNTEAFF. The J gene is TRBJ2-3, the V gene TRBV19, with D hard to call. The tail of the sequence fits TRBJ1-1 better, so the J call may be wrong. CDR1 LNHDA and CDR2 SQIVND come from the germline V gene (reference sequence). This CDR3 has 15 residues.

Comment on this clonotype: Because it lacks the conserved phenylalanine or tryptophan at the end, this CDR3 is likely a read error. It is unclear where the CDR3 begins or ends on the DNA, so no DNA is shown, and the CDR3 is as TCRdb lists it. The chain carries TRBV9 and TRBJ2-3; the tabulated D call, TRBD1, remains unverified against the DNA. The CDR3 extends over 11 residues, inclusive of both ends. The germline V gene has CDR1 SGDLS and CDR2 YYNGEE. The CDR3 protein is CASSVGPASGV.

This clonotype was observed many times. The chain joins TRBV9 to TRBJ2-6; 9 positions agree with TRBD1. This CDR3 has 17 residues. CDR1 SGDLS and CDR2 YYNGEE come from the germline V gene. After removal of 3 bases from V and 0 bases from J, the junction contained 4 bases not matched to a gene. In DNA form, the CDR3 reads TGTGCCAGCAGCGCCTCGGGACAGGGCTCTGGGGCCAACGTCCTGACTTTC. It encodes CASSASGQGSGANVLTF.

This clonotype was recorded many times. The rearrangement joins TRBV7-7 to TRBJ2-5; tentatively, D is TRBD2 (5 bases). CDR3 size: 11 residues. Per germline, CDR1 SSHAT and CDR2 FNYEAQ (reference sequence). CDR3 region: CASASGETQYF. CDR3 nucleotides: TGTGCTAGCGCTTCGGGGGAGACCCAGTACTTC.

This clonotype was seen many times. This chain joins TRBV14 and TRBJ2-7; D may be TRBD1 or TRBD2 (6 bases each). CDR1 is SGHDN and CDR2 is FVKESK in the germline V gene. With 3 bases removed from V and 9 bases from J, the gap between germline ends came to 15 bases. CDR3 length: 13 residues. The CDR3 nucleotides are TGTGCCAGCAGCCATCTGCCCGAGGGGGGGCAGTACTTC. This encodes CASSHLPEGGQYF. Combining the CDR3 with reference TRBV14 and TRBJ2-7 gives the whole variable domain EAGVTQFPSHSVIEKGQTVTLRCDPISGHDNLYWYRRVMGKEIKFLLHFVKESKQDESGMPNNRFLAERTGGTYSTLKVQPAELEDSGVYFCASSHLPEGGQYFGPGTRLTVT.

The table lists this clonotype with many counts. CDR3 amino acids: CASNGGGVSYEQYF. In DNA, the CDR3 is TGTGCCAGCAACGGGGGCGGAGTCTCCTACGAGCAGTACTTC. The chain couples TRBV7-8 to TRBJ2-7, with D perhaps assigned TRBD1 or TRBD2 (6 bases each). The germline V and J ends were trimmed by 7 bases and 0 bases, with 13 bases remaining between them. This CDR3 is 14 amino acids long. Germline CDR1 SGHVS, CDR2 FQNEAQ.

The chain links TRBV7-9 to TRBJ1-5; TRBD1 matches at 9 bases. V trimming: 2 bases; J trimming: 8 bases; junction bases outside the gene matches: 10. This CDR3 has 16 residues. CDR1 and CDR2 from the germline V gene are SEHNR and FQNEAQ (reference sequence). The CDR3: CASSLRDRDRVKPQHF. CDR3 nucleotides: TGTGCCAGCAGCTTACGAGACAGGGACAGGGTGAAGCCCCAGCATTTT.

This clonotype has a count of ten or more. This sequence joins TRBV12-3 or TRBV12-4 and TRBJ2-7, with TRBD2 matching over 7 bases. The length of the CDR3 is 14 residues. J lost 2 bases, V lost 1 base, and 2 bases had no gene match. The CDR3 protein is CASSLGGGPYEQYF. CDR3 coding DNA: TGTGCCAGCAGTTTAGGGGGAGGGCCCTACGAGCAGTACTTC.

This clonotype has at least ten counts. The chain recombines TRBV12-3 or TRBV12-4 with TRBJ1-2, with a possible D match to TRBD1 (5 bases). V was cut by 3 bases and J by 6 bases, with 11 bases left in between. CDR3 size: 13 residues. CDR3 sequence (DNA): TGTGCCAGCAGTTTGGGACGAGGAAATGGCTACACCTTC. The encoded protein is CASSLGRGNGYTF.